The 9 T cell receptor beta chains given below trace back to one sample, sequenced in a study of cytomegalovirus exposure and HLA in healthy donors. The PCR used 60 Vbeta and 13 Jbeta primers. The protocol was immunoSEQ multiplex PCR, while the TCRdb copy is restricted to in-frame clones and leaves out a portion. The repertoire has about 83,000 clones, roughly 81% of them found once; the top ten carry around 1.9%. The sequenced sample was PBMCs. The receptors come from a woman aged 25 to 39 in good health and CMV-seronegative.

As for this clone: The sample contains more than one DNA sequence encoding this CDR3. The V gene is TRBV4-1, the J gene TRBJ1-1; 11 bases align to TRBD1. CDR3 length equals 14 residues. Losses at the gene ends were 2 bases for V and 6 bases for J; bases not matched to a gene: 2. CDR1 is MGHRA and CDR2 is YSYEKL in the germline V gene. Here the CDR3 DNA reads TGCGCCAGCAGCCAAACGGACAGGGGGCCTGAAGCTTTCTTT. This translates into CASSQTDRGPEAFF.

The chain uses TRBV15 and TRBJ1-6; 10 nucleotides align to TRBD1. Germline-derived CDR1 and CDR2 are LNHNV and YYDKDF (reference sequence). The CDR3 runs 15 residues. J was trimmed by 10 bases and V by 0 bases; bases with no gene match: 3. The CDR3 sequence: CATSRDPGQGSPLHF. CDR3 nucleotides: TGTGCCACCAGCAGAGATCCGGGACAGGGGTCACCCCTCCACTTT.

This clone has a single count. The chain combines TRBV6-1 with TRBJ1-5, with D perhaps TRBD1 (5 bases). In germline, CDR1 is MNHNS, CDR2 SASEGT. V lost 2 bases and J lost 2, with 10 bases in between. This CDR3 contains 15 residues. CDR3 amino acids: CASSEPGGGNQPQHF. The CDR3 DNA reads TGTGCCAGCAGTGAACCGGGGGGAGGCAATCAGCCCCAGCATTTT.

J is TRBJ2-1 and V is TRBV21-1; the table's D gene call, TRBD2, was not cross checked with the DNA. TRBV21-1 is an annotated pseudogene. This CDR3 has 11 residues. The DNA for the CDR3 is TGTGCCAGCCAAAACGGGGGTGAGCAGTTCTTC. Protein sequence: CASQNGGEQFF.

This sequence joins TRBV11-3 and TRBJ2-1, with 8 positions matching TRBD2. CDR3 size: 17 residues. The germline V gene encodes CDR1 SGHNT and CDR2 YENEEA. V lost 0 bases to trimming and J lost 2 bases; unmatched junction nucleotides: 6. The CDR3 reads CASSLDRGGNPYNEQFF. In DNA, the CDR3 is TGTGCCAGCAGCTTAGATCGGGGGGGAAACCCCTACAATGAGCAGTTCTTC.

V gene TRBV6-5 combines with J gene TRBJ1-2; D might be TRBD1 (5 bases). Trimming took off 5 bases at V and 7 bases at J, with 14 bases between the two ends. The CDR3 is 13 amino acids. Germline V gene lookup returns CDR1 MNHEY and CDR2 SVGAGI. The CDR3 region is CASSRTLGAGYTF. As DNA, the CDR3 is TGTGCCAGCAGTAGAACCCTTGGGGCTGGCTACACCTTC.

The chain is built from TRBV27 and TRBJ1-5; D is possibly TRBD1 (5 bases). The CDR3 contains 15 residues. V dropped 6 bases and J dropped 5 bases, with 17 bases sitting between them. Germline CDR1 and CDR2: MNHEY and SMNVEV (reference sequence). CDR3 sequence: CASSRRQGRDQPQHF. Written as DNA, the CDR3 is TGTGCCAGCAGCCGAAGGCAGGGTCGCGATCAGCCCCAGCATTTT.

The CDR3 nucleotides are TGCGCCAGCAGGGGGACATGGAGCTCTGGAAACACCATATATTTT. It yields the protein CASRGTWSSGNTIYF. The rearrangement uses TRBV10-1 and TRBJ1-3, with D possibly being TRBD1 (6 bases). Trimming cost V 6 bases and J 0 bases, with 12 bases left between them. The CDR3 contains 15 residues. Germline-derived CDR1 and CDR2 are WNHNN and SYGVQD (reference sequence).

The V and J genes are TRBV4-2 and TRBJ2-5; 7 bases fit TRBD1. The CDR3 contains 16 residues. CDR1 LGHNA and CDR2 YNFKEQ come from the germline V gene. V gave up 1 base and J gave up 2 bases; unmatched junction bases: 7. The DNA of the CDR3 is TGTGCCAGCAGCCAAGCCGGGACAGTCGGGCAAGAGACCCAGTACTTC. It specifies CASSQAGTVGQETQYF.